The text below deals with one T cell receptor beta chain. J lost 4 bases, V lost 4 bases, and 13 bases had no gene match. Germline CDR1 and CDR2: GTSNPN and SVGIG (reference sequence). This CDR3 comprises 16 residues. The data were obtained in a study of cytomegalovirus exposure and HLA in healthy donors. The study ran its PCR with 60 Vbeta and 13 Jbeta primers. TCRdb's copy holds only in-frame clones and misses some; the assay was immunoSEQ multiplex PCR. Of fewer than 250,000 clones listed, 70% to 80% are singletons. The specimen was PBMCs. The rearrangement uses TRBV30 and TRBJ2-1, with 7 bases lining up with TRBD2. This clonotype originated in a woman in her thirties in good health and CMV-seropositive. The CDR3 DNA sequence: TGTGCCTGGACTGGATTAGGGGCGGGACTATACAATGAGCAGTTCTTC. It codes for CAWTGLGAGLYNEQFF.